Below are 23 T cell receptor beta chains sequenced from a single sample in a study of OX40 agonist ivuxolimab in advanced cancers. The method was immunoSEQ multiplex PCR; TCRdb's version includes in-frame clones alone and lacks a portion of them. The table has 60,000 to 70,000 clones, about 85% seen once. This sample comprised CD4+ or CD8+ T cells sorted from blood, obtained in a trial of the OX40 agonist ivuxolimab. The receptor source for this set is an adult with an advanced solid tumor such as melanoma, head and neck, liver or kidney cancer.

The chain combines TRBV29-1 with TRBJ2-3; 7 nucleotides align to TRBD2. Unmatched junction bases numbered 13, after V lost 5 bases and J lost 2 bases. From germline, CDR1 is SQVTM and CDR2 ANQGSEA. The CDR3 is 16 amino acids. CDR3: CSVRPRSSGATDTQYF. In DNA, the CDR3 is TGCAGCGTTAGGCCCCGGTCTAGCGGAGCCACAGATACGCAGTATTTT.

The chain joins TRBV15 to TRBJ2-1; D gene uncertain. Germline V gives CDR1 LNHNV, CDR2 YYDKDF (reference sequence). The V and J ends lost 0 bases and 5 bases respectively, with 8 bases between them. The CDR3 contains 14 residues. This CDR3 reads CATSRDRGHNEQFF. The CDR3 DNA reads TGTGCCACCAGCAGAGATCGCGGACACAATGAGCAGTTCTTC.

CDR3 protein: CSAKGLVWDTQYF. In DNA form, the CDR3 reads TGCAGCGCAAAAGGACTAGTTTGGGATACGCAGTATTTT. V is TRBV29-1 and J is TRBJ2-3; 7 bases match TRBD2. CDR1 is SQVTM and CDR2 is ANQGSEA in the germline V gene. The CDR3 is 13 amino acids. V dropped 7 bases and J dropped 6; count of bases not matched to a gene: 10.

The sample holds one count of this clone. The chain links TRBV10-2 to TRBJ1-2; no firm D call. Germline CDR1 and CDR2: WSHSY and SAAADI. The ends were cut back, 3 bases at V and 0 bases at J, with 8 bases in the middle. The CDR3 runs 14 residues. This CDR3 reads CASSEGRANYGYTF. CDR3 nucleotide sequence: TGCGCCAGCAGTGAAGGGAGAGCTAACTATGGCTACACCTTC.

This chain links TRBV5-1 with TRBJ1-5, with a tentative D call TRBD1 (6 bases). V gave up 0 bases and J gave up 5 bases, with 12 bases separating them. There are 15 residues in the CDR3. CDR1 and CDR2 (germline): SGHRS, YFSETQ. The CDR3 loop reads CASSLAGGWDQPQHF. CDR3 in DNA: TGCGCCAGCAGCTTGGCGGGGGGCTGGGATCAGCCCCAGCATTTT. Complete variable domain (other parts from reference TRBV5-1 and TRBJ1-5): KAGVTQTPRYLIKTRGQQVTLSCSPISGHRSVSWYQQTPGQGLQFLFEYFSETQRNKGNFPGRFSGRQFSNSRSEMNVSTLELGDSALYLCASSLAGGWDQPQHFGDGTRLSIL.

V usage is TRBV5-1 and J usage is TRBJ1-4, with TRBD1 matching 7 bases. The germline CDR1 and CDR2 sequences are SGHRS and YFSETQ. The CDR3 totals 14 residues. J was trimmed by 7 bases and V by 4 bases; bases with no gene match: 7. The DNA of the CDR3 is TGCGCCAGCAGCAGAGGGGGCGGTAGTGAAAAACTGTTTTTT. This encodes CASSRGGGSEKLFF.

The V call is TRBV7-3, the J call TRBJ2-1; unclear D gene. The CDR3 contains 15 residues. The ends were cut back, 2 bases at V and 0 bases at J, with 8 bases in the middle. Germline CDR1 reads SGHTA; CDR2 reads FQGTGA. CDR3 bases: TGTGCCAGCAGCTTACAGCAGAGCTCCTACAATGAGCAGTTCTTC. This sequence encodes CASSLQQSSYNEQFF.

A note on this clone: One end of the junction is discordant with germline, which a read error may explain. The chain uses TRBV28 and TRBJ2-7; D may be TRBD1 or TRBD2 (5 bases each). This CDR3 region has 12 residues. Germline V gene lookup returns CDR1 MDHEN and CDR2 SYDVKM. The CDR3 DNA reads as TGTGCCAGCAGTTTACAGGGAGTCGCAAGTGAATTC. Its translation: CASSLQGVASEF.

This clone turned up a few times. For the CDR3, the DNA is TGTGCCAGCAGTGATTGGGGAGGTGGCTACACCTTC. It encodes CASSDWGGGYTF. The chain is built from TRBV6-1 and TRBJ1-2; D unresolved. Per the germline V gene, CDR1 is MNHNS and CDR2 is SASEGT. V lost 3 bases to trimming and J lost 7 bases, with 9 bases between them. This CDR3 has 12 amino acids.

The chain combines TRBV11-1 with TRBJ1-4; 8 bases line up with TRBD1. V shed 3 bases, J shed 10 bases, and the junction held 7 bases outside the gene matches. The length of the CDR3 is 14 residues. Germline-derived CDR1 and CDR2 are SGHAT and FQDESV (reference sequence). The CDR3 nucleotides read TGTGCCAGCAGCTTTCAGGGGGCAGAAGGAAAACTGTTTTTT. Translated: CASSFQGAEGKLFF.

This rearrangement joins TRBV5-1 to TRBJ2-3; either TRBD1 or TRBD2 may fit D (6 bases each). The CDR3 covers 17 residues. Germline V gene lookup returns CDR1 SGHRS and CDR2 YFSETQ. Trimming left V 4 bases short and J 3 bases short, with 21 bases between. The chain's CDR3 is CASSPGSGALSTDTQYF. The DNA of the CDR3 is TGCGCCAGCAGCCCAGGGTCGGGGGCGTTAAGTACAGATACGCAGTATTTT.

The gene calls are TRBV2 and TRBJ2-3, with 11 bases that match TRBD2. The CDR3 has 16 amino acids. Germline V gene data show CDR1 as SNHLY and CDR2 as FYNNEI. V was clipped by 4 bases and J by 8 bases; unmatched bases: 11. The CDR3 nucleotides read TGTGCCAGCAGTGGGGCTAGCGGGGGGCATCGGGCTACGCAGTATTTT. Protein: CASSGASGGHRATQYF.

V gene TRBV7-2 combines with J gene TRBJ1-4; D is unresolved. Germline loops: CDR1 SGHTA, CDR2 FQGNSA. The CDR3 spans 15 residues. The V and J ends lost 4 bases and 7 bases respectively, with 16 bases between them. Here the CDR3 DNA reads TGTGCCAGCAGCTCCACTGAGGCTGGGCGTGAAAAACTGTTTTTT. Its translation: CASSSTEAGREKLFF.

The chain couples TRBV7-2 to TRBJ1-5; D is unclear. Between the trimmed V and J ends, which lost 4 bases and 6 bases, there was a span of 13 bases. CDR1 and CDR2 from the germline V gene are SGHTA and FQGNSA. The CDR3 has 14 amino acids. CDR3 nucleotide sequence: TGTGCCAGCAGCTCAGGCAGTGTGTTTCAGCCCCAGCATTTT. Amino acids: CASSSGSVFQPQHF.

This chain connects TRBV11-2 to TRBJ1-1; no reliable D call. The CDR3 has 13 amino acids. V was trimmed by 5 bases and J by 7 bases, leaving 14 bases between them. Germline V gene data show CDR1 as SGHAT and CDR2 as FQNNGV. CDR3 region: CASSVQFQVEAFF. The CDR3 nucleotides read TGTGCCAGCAGCGTACAGTTTCAAGTTGAAGCTTTCTTT.

This rearrangement joins TRBV4-2 to TRBJ2-1; 13 bases agree with TRBD2. The length of the CDR3 is 15 residues. Germline lookup yields CDR1 LGHNA and CDR2 YNFKEQ. J lost 9 bases, V lost 7 bases, and 9 bases had no gene match. CDR3 nucleotides: TGTGCCAGCACCGCGGGACTAGCGGGGTCCACTGAGCAGTTCTTC. It is translated as CASTAGLAGSTEQFF.

The chain employs TRBV7-9 and TRBJ2-7; 8 bases are shared with TRBD2. V lost 1 base, J lost 6 bases, and 8 bases stayed unmatched. Germline CDR1 is SEHNR and CDR2 is FQNEAQ (reference sequence). This CDR3 region has 15 residues. CDR3 DNA: TGTGCCAGCAGCTTAGTTGGCGGGAGGACCCTCGAGCAGTACTTC. As protein: CASSLVGGRTLEQYF.

The chain uses TRBV11-3 and TRBJ2-1, with D possibly TRBD2 on 5 matching bases. Germline V gene data show CDR1 as SGHNT and CDR2 as YENEEA. The V end lost 6 bases, the J end lost 10 bases, and 13 bases lay between the germline ends. CDR3 length equals 12 residues. DNA for the CDR3: TGTGCCAGCAGTACGCGAACGGGGGAGCAGTTCTTC. This encodes CASSTRTGEQFF.

The genes are TRBV5-1 and TRBJ1-1, with no clear D. CDR1 is SGHRS, CDR2 YFSETQ, per germline. This CDR3 has 13 residues. V gave up 5 bases and J gave up 2 bases, with 10 bases separating them. The CDR3 is CASRPAGNTEAFF. DNA for the CDR3: TGCGCCAGCAGACCGGCAGGCAACACTGAAGCTTTCTTT.

This sequence joins TRBV25-1 and TRBJ1-4; D is unresolved. Per the germline V gene, CDR1 is MGHDK and CDR2 is SYGVNS. V was pared by 3 bases and J by 5 bases, with 10 bases between. The CDR3 runs to 14 residues. CDR3 loop: CASSDLEGNEKLFF. DNA for the CDR3: TGTGCCAGCAGTGATCTGGAGGGAAATGAAAAACTGTTTTTT.

The CDR3 nucleotides read TGTGCCAGCAGTAGTAGCGGGGAGCAGTTCTTC. This gives the protein CASSSSGEQFF. The J gene is TRBJ2-1, the V gene TRBV28, with 7 bases lining up with TRBD2. Germline values: CDR1 MDHEN, CDR2 SYDVKM. This CDR3 comprises 11 residues. The trim removed 5 bases at V and 10 bases at J, leaving 2 bases unmatched.

The rearrangement joins TRBV11-2 to TRBJ2-7; 7 nucleotides agree with TRBD2. V was pared by 5 bases and J by 1 base, with 8 bases of the junction left unmatched. The CDR3 contains 15 residues. The germline V gene has CDR1 SGHAT and CDR2 FQNNGV. The CDR3 DNA sequence: TGTGCCAGCAGCCTGACTTCGGGGGGTTCCTACGAGCAGTACTTC. Translated: CASSLTSGGSYEQYF.

The chain is built from TRBV30 and TRBJ2-1; 10 positions match TRBD2. This CDR3 is built from 13 residues. V lost 8 bases to trimming and J lost 3 bases; unmatched junction nucleotides: 4. Germline V gene lookup returns CDR1 GTSNPN and CDR2 SVGIG (reference sequence). The CDR3 DNA reads TGTGCCGGGACTAGCGAGCTCTACAATGAGCAGTTCTTC. The encoded protein is CAGTSELYNEQFF.